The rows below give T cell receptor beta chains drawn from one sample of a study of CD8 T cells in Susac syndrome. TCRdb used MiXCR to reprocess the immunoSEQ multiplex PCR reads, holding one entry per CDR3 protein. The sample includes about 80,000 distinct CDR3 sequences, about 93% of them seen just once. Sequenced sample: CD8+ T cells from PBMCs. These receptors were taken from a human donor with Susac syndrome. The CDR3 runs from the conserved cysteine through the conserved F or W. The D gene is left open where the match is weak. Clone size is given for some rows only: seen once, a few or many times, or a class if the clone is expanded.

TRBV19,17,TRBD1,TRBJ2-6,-,TGTGCCAGTAGTATGGAAACAGGGGGTCCTGGGGCCAACGTCCTGACTTTC,CASSMETGGPGANVLTF
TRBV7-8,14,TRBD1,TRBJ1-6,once,TGTGCCAGCAGCCCCCAGGGGGCAGGTTCACCCCTCCACTTT,CASSPQGAGSPLHF
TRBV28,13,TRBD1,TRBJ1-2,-,TGTGCCAGCAGCCCCCGGGACAGGGATGGCTACACCTTC,CASSPRDRDGYTF
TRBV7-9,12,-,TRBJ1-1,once,TGTGCCAGCAGTCACGACAGCTCTGAAGCTTTCTTT,CASSHDSSEAFF
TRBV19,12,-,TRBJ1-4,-,TGTGCCAGTAATGACGGAGGGGGAAAACTGTTTTTT,CASNDGGGKLFF
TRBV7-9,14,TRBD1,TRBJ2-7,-,TGTGCCAGCAGCTCGGGACAGCTTACCTACGAGCAGTACTTC,CASSSGQLTYEQYF
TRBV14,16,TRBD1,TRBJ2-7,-,TGTGCCAGCAGCCAAGCTGTCAGGGGGCTGACCTACGAGCAGTACTTC,CASSQAVRGLTYEQYF
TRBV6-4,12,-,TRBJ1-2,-,TGTGCCAGCAGTGACGGGGGGTTAGGCTACACCTTC,CASSDGGLGYTF
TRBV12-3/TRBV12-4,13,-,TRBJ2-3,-,TGTGCCAGCAGGGGACAAGGCTCAGATACGCAGTATTTT,CASRGQGSDTQYF
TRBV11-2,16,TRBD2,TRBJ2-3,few,TGTGCCAGCAGGCGGGGAGTAGCGGGGGGGCGAGATACGCAGTATTTT,CASRRGVAGGRDTQYF
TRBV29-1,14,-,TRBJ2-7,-,TGCAGCGTTGAAGGGGGCACAGGTGGGCGCGAGCAGTACTTC,CSVEGGTGGREQYF
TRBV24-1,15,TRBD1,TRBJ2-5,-,TGTGCCACCAGTGAATGGACAGGGGGAGGAGAGACCCAGTACTTC,CATSEWTGGGETQYF
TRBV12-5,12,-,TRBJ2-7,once,TGTGCTAGTGGTTTTTTTGGAACAGAGCTGTACTTC,CASGFFGTELYF
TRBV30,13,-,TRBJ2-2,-,TGTGCCTGGACGGTGGGGGGCGCCGGGGAGCTGTTTTTT,CAWTVGGAGELFF
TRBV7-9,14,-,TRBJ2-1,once,TGTGCCAGCAGCTTAGAGAACTCGAGTAATGAGCAGTTCTTC,CASSLENSSNEQFF
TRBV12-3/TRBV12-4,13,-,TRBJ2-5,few,TGTGCCAGCACCGGCGGGCCTCAAGAGACCCAGTACTTC,CASTGGPQETQYF
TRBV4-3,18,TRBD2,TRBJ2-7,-,TGCGCCAGCAGCCAAGATGCTCGACTAGCGGGAGCCCCCTACGAGCAGTACTTC,CASSQDARLAGAPYEQYF
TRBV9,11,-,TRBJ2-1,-,TGTGCCAGCAGCGCTAGCAGTGAGCAGTTCTTC,CASSASSEQFF
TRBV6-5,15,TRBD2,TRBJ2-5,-,TGTGCCAGCAGTTTTAGCGGGAGGGAGGGGGAGACCCAGTACTTC,CASSFSGREGETQYF
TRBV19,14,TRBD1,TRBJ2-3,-,TGTGCCAGTAGTGCAGACAGGGGTGGAGATACGCAGTATTTT,CASSADRGGDTQYF
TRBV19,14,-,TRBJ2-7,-,TGTGCCAGTAGTCCCAGGCACTTAACCTACGAGCAGTACTTC,CASSPRHLTYEQYF
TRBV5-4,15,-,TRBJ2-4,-,TGTGCCAGCAGCTTACAGGGATTGGCCAAAAACATTCAGTACTTC,CASSLQGLAKNIQYF
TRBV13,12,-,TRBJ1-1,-,TGTGCCAGCAAAAGGTTCGGCACTGAAGCTTTCTTT,CASKRFGTEAFF
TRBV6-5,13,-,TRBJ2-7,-,TGTGCCAGCAGTTACTCGTACCACTACGAGCAGTACTTC,CASSYSYHYEQYF
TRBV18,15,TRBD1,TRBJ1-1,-,TGTGCCAGCTCACCTGGGACAGGGGGTGGCACTGAAGCTTTCTTT,CASSPGTGGGTEAFF
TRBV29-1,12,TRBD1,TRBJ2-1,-,TGCAGCGCAGATGACAGGGGCGATGAGCAGTTCTTC,CSADDRGDEQFF
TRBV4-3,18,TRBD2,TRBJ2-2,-,TGCGCCAGCAGCCACAACGGGAGGGCCGGTTCGAACACCGGGGAGCTGTTTTTT,CASSHNGRAGSNTGELFF
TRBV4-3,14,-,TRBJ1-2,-,TGCGCCAGCAGCGCCGGGGGGTTTCCACATGGCTACACCTTC,CASSAGGFPHGYTF
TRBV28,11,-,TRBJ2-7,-,TGTGCCAGCAGGGCGTACTACGAGCAGTACTTC,CASRAYYEQYF
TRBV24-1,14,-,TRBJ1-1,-,TGTGCCACCAGTGCGGGACAATCGAACACTGAAGCTTTCTTT,CATSAGQSNTEAFF
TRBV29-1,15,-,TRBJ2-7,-,TGCAGCGTTGTGACGGGACACAACGGGGCCTACGAGCAGTACTTC,CSVVTGHNGAYEQYF
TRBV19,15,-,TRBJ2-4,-,TGTGCCACCCTCAAAACGGGGACAACCAAAAACATTCAGTACTTC,CATLKTGTTKNIQYF
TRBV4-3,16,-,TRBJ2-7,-,TGCGCCAGCAGCCAAGATGGGGCAGGAGGACCCTACGAGCAGTACTTC,CASSQDGAGGPYEQYF
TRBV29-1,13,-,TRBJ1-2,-,TGCAGCGTTGAATTTCCGGGGGCCCATGGCTACACCTTC,CSVEFPGAHGYTF
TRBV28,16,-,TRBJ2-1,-,TGTGCCAGTGAGCCCAGGGGGGGAGAGAGTAGGAATGAGCAGTTCTTC,CASEPRGGESRNEQFF
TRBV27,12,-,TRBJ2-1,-,TGTGCCAGCAGTTTTAAGCACAATGAGCAGTTCTTC,CASSFKHNEQFF
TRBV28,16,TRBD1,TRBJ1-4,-,TGTGCCAGCAGTTTAGACCAGACAGGGCTTGGAGAAAAACTGTTTTTT,CASSLDQTGLGEKLFF
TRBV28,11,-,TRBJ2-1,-,TGTGCCAGCAGTCCGCTCCATGAGCAGTTCTTC,CASSPLHEQFF
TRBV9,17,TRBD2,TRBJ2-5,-,TGTGCCAGCAGCGACGGTTTAGCGGGAGGAGTAGGAGAGACCCAGTACTTC,CASSDGLAGGVGETQYF
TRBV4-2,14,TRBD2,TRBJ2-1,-,TGTGCCAGCAGCGGGACTAGCGGGTGGGATGAGCAGTTCTTC,CASSGTSGWDEQFF
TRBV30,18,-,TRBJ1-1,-,TGTGCCTGGACAGACGCAAATCCAGGGTGGGGTACGGAAACTGAAGCTTTCTTT,CAWTDANPGWGTETEAFF
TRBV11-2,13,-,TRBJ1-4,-,TGTGCCAGCAGACTGACCTCGGATGAAAAACTGTTTTTT,CASRLTSDEKLFF
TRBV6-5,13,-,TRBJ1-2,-,TGTGCCAGCAGTTACTCATCTTACGGTGGCTACACCTTC,CASSYSSYGGYTF
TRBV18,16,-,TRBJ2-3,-,TGTGCCAGCTCTCACCCTTTGGTCAAGAGTACAGATACGCAGTATTTT,CASSHPLVKSTDTQYF
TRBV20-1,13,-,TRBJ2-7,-,TGCAGTGCTAGAGATCCGTACGGGTACGAGCAGTACTTC,CSARDPYGYEQYF